The 13 T cell receptor beta chains reported below all come from one sample, sequenced in a study of blood T cells in healthy people across ages. Alongside a J-beta primer mix, a sample-barcoded 5' primer served in a second PCR lasting about 6 to 12 cycles. Each CDR3 protein gets one entry after TCRdb re-called the 5' RACE reads with MiXCR. The sample lists 1,800,000 or so distinct CDR3 sequences, roughly two fifths seen once, with more than 20% in the top ten. Sequencing used blood. These TCRs come from a human donor in good health.

Concerning this clonotype: Its ends do not fully match the called genes, so a read error is possible. The CDR3 nucleotides are TGTGCCAGCAGCTTAGGACCAGGGACTCCCACAGATACGCAGGATTTT. It is translated as CASSLGPGTPTDTQDF. The chain recombines TRBV7-2 with TRBJ2-3, with D possibly TRBD2 on 6 matching bases. Germline V gives CDR1 SGHTA, CDR2 FQGNSA. This CDR3 has 16 residues.

This clonotype was detected only a few times. At one boundary the junction diverges from the germline segment, which might be a read error. The V and J genes are TRBV6-2 or TRBV6-3 and TRBJ2-6; D is unclear. CDR3 length equals 15 residues. Germline V gene data show CDR1 as MNHEY and CDR2 as SVGEGT. Here the CDR3 reads CAGSSGEAGANVLTF. CDR3 coding DNA: TGTGCCGGCAGTTCCGGTGAGGCTGGGGCCAACGTCCTGACTTTC.

On this clonotype itself: The junction does not match germline at one end; this may be a read error. The V call is TRBV15, the J call TRBJ2-5; D is uncertain. The CDR3 contains 14 residues. CDR1 and CDR2 (germline): LNHNV, YYDKDF (reference sequence). CDR3 nucleotide sequence: TGTGCCACCAGCAGAAGCCTTATCCAAGAGACCCGGTACTTC. Its protein is CATSRSLIQETRYF.

This clonotype was observed many times. V gene TRBV4-1 combines with J gene TRBJ1-2; 9 bases fit TRBD1. This CDR3 region has 18 residues. Per the germline V gene, CDR1 is MGHRA and CDR2 is YSYEKL. Germline trimming cut 1 base from V and 2 bases from J; bases unmatched to any gene: 11. Here the CDR3 DNA reads TGCGCCAGCAGCCAAGGAGTTCCGAGGACAGGGGTGAACTATGGCTACACCTTC. Residues: CASSQGVPRTGVNYGYTF.

This chain links TRBV12-3 or TRBV12-4 with TRBJ1-5; D is perhaps TRBD1 (6 bases). Trimming took 3 bases from V and 4 from J, leaving 13 bases between them. CDR3 length equals 15 residues. The CDR3 sequence is CASSLYRDINQPQHF. For the CDR3, the DNA is TGTGCCAGCAGTTTGTACCGGGACATAAATCAGCCCCAGCATTTT.

This chain's CDR3 is CSARGVQTTNYGYTF. The CDR3 nucleotides are TGCAGTGCTAGAGGAGTACAGACTACTAACTATGGCTACACCTTC. J is TRBJ1-2 and V is TRBV20-1; D is unclear. Trimming left V 1 base short and J 0 bases short, with 12 bases between. This CDR3 spans 15 amino acids. Germline values: CDR1 DFQATT, CDR2 SNEGSKA (reference sequence).

The gene calls are TRBV3-1 and TRBJ2-3; 8 positions match TRBD2. This CDR3 comprises 17 residues. Trimming at V came to 0 bases and at J to 3 bases, leaving 8 bases not matched to a gene. In germline, CDR1 is LGHDT, CDR2 YNNKEL (reference sequence). The CDR3 bases are TGTGCCAGCAGCCAAGATATCCAGCGGGGGCTGACAGATACGCAGTATTTT. This encodes CASSQDIQRGLTDTQYF.

The chain employs TRBV4-2 and TRBJ2-2; D is uncertain. CDR1 and CDR2 from the germline V gene are LGHNA and YNFKEQ. The germline V and J ends were trimmed by 3 bases and 4 bases, with 3 bases remaining between them. The CDR3 spans 12 residues. The CDR3 is CASSQITGELFF. The CDR3 nucleotides are TGTGCCAGCAGCCAGATCACCGGGGAGCTGTTTTTT.

The rearrangement joins TRBV21-1 to TRBJ2-4; the D call in the table, TRBD1, was not verified against the DNA. The J call may be wrong; the DNA end is better matched by TRBJ2-7. TRBV21-1 is noted as a pseudogene. This CDR3 is built from 19 residues. CDR3 sequence: CASSKVLAPDTNTKYEQYF. In DNA, the CDR3 is TGTGCCAGCAGCAAAGTACTGGCCCCGGACACCAATACTAAGTACGAGCAGTACTTC.

This clonotype was observed a few times. The chain employs TRBV28 and TRBJ2-7; D gene ambiguous. Trimming took 5 bases from V and 2 from J, leaving 13 bases between them. This CDR3 contains 14 residues. The germline V gene has CDR1 MDHEN and CDR2 SYDVKM. The CDR3 sequence is CASSLEVGPYEQYF. CDR3 nucleotide sequence: TGTGCCAGCAGTCTAGAGGTTGGGCCCTACGAGCAGTACTTC.

The CDR3 region is CASSGRDSSSYEQYF. CDR3 coding DNA: TGCGCCAGCAGCGGCCGGGACAGCAGCTCCTACGAGCAGTACTTC. V and J are TRBV5-1 and TRBJ2-7; 7 nucleotides agree with TRBD1. Germline assignment: CDR1 SGHRS and CDR2 YFSETQ. J gave up 0 bases and V 4 bases, and 7 bases lay outside the gene matches. CDR3 length equals 15 residues.

This clonotype was observed a few times. The CDR3 region is CSARDPTGLSEQYF. In nucleotides, the CDR3 is TGCAGTGCTAGAGATCCCACGGGTCTTAGCGAGCAGTACTTC. The chain uses TRBV20-1 and TRBJ2-7, with D uncertain. The CDR3 sequence is 14 residues long. The V end lost 0 bases, the J end lost 6 bases, and 15 bases lay between the germline ends. CDR1 and CDR2 from the germline V gene are DFQATT and SNEGSKA (reference sequence).

For this clonotype: With a much larger clone just one base away, this may be a read error. V and J are TRBV7-9 and TRBJ2-1; 8 nucleotides line up with TRBD1. Germline V gene lookup returns CDR1 SEHNR and CDR2 FQNEAQ (reference sequence). The CDR3 runs to 12 residues. In nucleotides, the CDR3 is TGTGCCGGCAGCTCAGGGGGCGATGAGCAGTTCTTC. Translating gives CAGSSGGDEQFF.